These 32 T cell receptor beta chains were all obtained from the same sample, sequenced in a study of CD8+CD57+ T cells in acquired aplastic anemia. By flow cytometry, patients selected for sequencing had shown an expansion of CD8+CD57+ cells. The template used for profiling TCR beta VDJ and CDR3 was genomic DNA. TCRdb reanalysed the reads using MiXCR and keeps one entry per CDR3 protein. Of some 200,000 distinct CDR3 sequences listed, 40% to 50% are singletons. Sequenced material: sorted CD4+, CD8+, or CD8+CD57+ T cells (not recorded which) from PBMCs. The source of these receptors is a human donor with aplastic anemia.

The V gene is TRBV29-1, the J gene TRBJ2-1; 7 bases are a match to TRBD1. J lost 10 bases, V lost 6 bases, and 18 bases had no gene match. CDR3 length: 15 residues. Looked up from germline, CDR1 is SQVTM and CDR2 is ANQGSEA. CDR3 nucleotides: TGCAGCGTAGCAGGGACAGAACTTAGCCTCTACGAGCAGTTCTTC. Its protein is CSVAGTELSLYEQFF.

The sample holds many counts of this clonotype. The CDR3 here is CASSYRFVLAQETQYF. The DNA for the CDR3 is TGTGCCAGCAGCTACAGGTTCGTGCTGGCTCAAGAGACCCAGTACTTC. The chain is built from TRBV7-9 and TRBJ2-5; D possibly corresponds to TRBD1 (5 bases). Trimming shortened V by 4 bases and J by 2 bases, and 17 bases separated the two germline ends. The CDR3 consists of 16 residues. In germline, CDR1 is SEHNR, CDR2 FQNEAQ (reference sequence).

The CDR3 protein is CSAGGQTVKETQYF. As DNA, the CDR3 is TGCAGTGCAGGGGGACAGACTGTAAAAGAGACCCAGTACTTC. The rearrangement uses TRBV20-1 and TRBJ2-5; 7 bases map to TRBD1. The germline gives CDR1 DFQATT, CDR2 SNEGSKA (reference sequence). The CDR3 has 14 residues. V shed 6 bases, J shed 3 bases, and the junction held 10 bases outside the gene matches.

The CDR3 is CSVGDSHYEQYF. Here the CDR3 DNA reads TGCAGCGTGGGGGACAGTCACTACGAGCAGTACTTC. The genes are TRBV29-1 and TRBJ2-7; TRBD1 matches at 7 bases. The ends lost 6 bases at V and 3 bases at J; junction bases unmatched: 5. The CDR3 is 12 amino acids. Germline V gene sequence: CDR1 SQVTM, CDR2 ANQGSEA.

This clonotype was counted ten times or more. The chain is built from TRBV20-1 and TRBJ2-1; D gene ambiguous. Germline V gene sequence: CDR1 DFQATT, CDR2 SNEGSKA (reference sequence). The ends were cut back, 0 bases at V and 8 bases at J, with 11 bases in the middle. The CDR3 extends over 13 amino acids. CDR3 loop: CSARDDVRDEQFF. The CDR3 region has the DNA TGCAGTGCTAGAGATGACGTCCGGGATGAGCAGTTCTTC.

A word on this clonotype: Given the absence of the conserved phenylalanine or tryptophan at the CDR3 end, a read error is likely. This sequence joins TRBV6-2 or TRBV6-3 and TRBJ1-2; D call uncertain. The ends were cut back, 0 bases at V and 5 bases at J, with 4 bases in the middle. This CDR3 has 12 amino acids. Per germline, CDR1 MNHEY and CDR2 SVGEGT. CDR3 bases: TGTGCCAGCAGTTACTCAGGTTATGGCTACACCTGC. It translates to CASSYSGYGYTC.

The gene calls are TRBV19 and TRBJ1-4; no reliable D call. CDR3 length: 13 residues. Germline-derived CDR1 and CDR2 are LNHDA and SQIVND (reference sequence). Between the trimmed V and J ends, which lost 4 bases and 6 bases, there was a span of 9 bases. The CDR3 bases are TGTGCCAGTAGTACCACACAGCATGAAAAACTGTTTTTT. Protein product: CASSTTQHEKLFF.

The chain combines TRBV29-1 with TRBJ2-1; D unclear. CDR1 and CDR2 from the germline V gene are SQVTM and ANQGSEA. V lost 3 bases to trimming and J lost 9 bases, with 3 bases between them. This CDR3 comprises 9 residues. The CDR3 nucleotides are TGCAGCGTTGACGGTGAGCAGTTCTTC. Translating it yields CSVDGEQFF.

V gene TRBV7-9 combines with J gene TRBJ2-5; a weak D match, TRBD1 (5 bases). Trimming shortened V by 1 base and J by 2 bases, and 14 bases separated the two germline ends. Germline CDR1 is SEHNR and CDR2 is FQNEAQ (reference sequence). The CDR3 totals 16 residues. The CDR3 region is CASSLGPTALQETQYF. The DNA of the CDR3 is TGTGCCAGCAGCTTAGGTCCGACAGCGTTACAAGAGACCCAGTACTTC.

CDR3 amino acids: CASSSPGLAGGAMETQYF. The CDR3 DNA follows: TGTGCCAGCAGTTCTCCGGGACTAGCGGGGGGAGCCATGGAGACCCAGTACTTC. V is TRBV25-1 and J is TRBJ2-5; 15 bases line up with TRBD2. CDR3 length: 18 residues. From germline, CDR1 is MGHDK and CDR2 SYGVNS. V lost 5 bases to trimming and J lost 5 bases; unmatched junction nucleotides: 12.

DNA of the CDR3: TGTGCCAGCAGCTTAATGAGCGGGAGGGCGACCGGGGAGCTGTTTTTT. It is translated as CASSLMSGRATGELFF. The V and J genes are TRBV11-2 and TRBJ2-2, with 10 bases aligning to TRBD2. CDR1 and CDR2 from the germline V gene are SGHAT and FQNNGV. This CDR3 contains 16 residues. V shed 2 bases, J shed 5 bases, and the junction held 5 bases outside the gene matches.

The rearrangement uses TRBV11-3 and TRBJ2-3; TRBD1 matches at 11 bases. V shed 4 bases, J shed 0 bases, and the junction held 3 bases outside the gene matches. Germline values: CDR1 SGHNT, CDR2 YENEEA. This CDR3 has 16 amino acids. CDR3 in amino acids: CASSSWTGGSTDTQYF. Here the CDR3 DNA reads TGTGCCAGCAGCTCCTGGACAGGGGGCAGCACAGATACGCAGTATTTT.

The sample holds many counts of this clonotype. This rearrangement joins TRBV5-4 to TRBJ2-2, with unresolved D. V shed 2 bases and J shed 6 bases, with 8 bases lying between them. Germline V CDR1 and CDR2: SGHNT, YYREEE (reference sequence). The CDR3 spans 13 residues. CDR3 bases: TGTGCCAGCAGCTTACCAGGCCCCGGGGAGCTGTTTTTT. Its protein is CASSLPGPGELFF.

This clonotype occurred once. This chain uses TRBV10-3 with TRBJ1-1; a weak D match, TRBD1 (5 bases). This CDR3 is built from 13 residues. V lost 10 bases to trimming and J lost 1 base, with 13 bases between them. CDR1 is ENHRY, CDR2 SYGVKD, per germline. The CDR3 reads CATRDGPNTEAFF. DNA for the CDR3: TGTGCCACCAGGGACGGGCCGAACACTGAAGCTTTCTTT.

This clonotype was seen just once. This chain connects TRBV29-1 to TRBJ1-3, with a weak D call TRBD1 (6 bases). The CDR3 runs to 16 residues. V gave up 4 bases and J gave up 3 bases, with 19 bases separating them. Germline CDR1 reads SQVTM; CDR2 reads ANQGSEA. The CDR3 spells CSVVTREGGGGNTIYF. CDR3 nucleotides: TGCAGCGTTGTTACCCGAGAAGGGGGGGGTGGAAACACCATATATTTT.

The table lists this clonotype with many counts. This rearrangement joins TRBV14 to TRBJ2-7; D is perhaps TRBD2 (6 bases). The V gene lost 4 bases and the J gene lost 6 bases, with 16 bases spanning the gap. In germline, CDR1 is SGHDN, CDR2 FVKESK. This CDR3 region has 14 residues. DNA of the CDR3: TGTGCCAGCAGCCTCCGAATCACTAGCACCGAGCAGTACTTC. Translated: CASSLRITSTEQYF. The whole variable domain, remainder taken from reference TRBV14 and TRBJ2-7, is EAGVTQFPSHSVIEKGQTVTLRCDPISGHDNLYWYRRVMGKEIKFLLHFVKESKQDESGMPNNRFLAERTGGTYSTLKVQPAELEDSGVYFCASSLRITSTEQYFGPGTRLTVT.

This clonotype was counted ten times or more. V and J are TRBV5-5 and TRBJ1-5; no firm D call. This CDR3 has 15 residues. Trimming took off 3 bases at V and 4 bases at J, with 14 bases between the two ends. CDR1 and CDR2 from the germline V gene are SGHKS and YYEKEE (reference sequence). CDR3 region: CASSSTRRTNQPQHF. CDR3 nucleotides: TGTGCCAGCAGCTCAACCCGACGGACGAATCAGCCCCAGCATTTT.

The V and J genes are TRBV5-4 and TRBJ2-1, with 8 bases aligning to TRBD1. CDR1 is SGHNT and CDR2 is YYREEE in the germline V gene (reference sequence). After removal of 5 bases from V and 9 bases from J, the junction contained 4 bases not matched to a gene. This CDR3 has 12 residues. CDR3 in DNA: TGTGCCAGCAGGTCGACAGGGGCTGAGCAGTTCTTC. Translated: CASRSTGAEQFF.

This chain connects TRBV5-1 to TRBJ1-1; no firm D call. Germline CDR1 is SGHRS and CDR2 is YFSETQ. Trimming removed 4 bases at V and 4 bases at J, with 8 bases between. This CDR3 contains 12 residues. CDR3 DNA: TGCGCCAGCAGCCGGATGAGCACTGAAGCTTTCTTT. Its translation is CASSRMSTEAFF.

This clonotype has at least ten counts. The chain couples TRBV7-9 to TRBJ2-6; either TRBD1 or TRBD2 may supply D (5 bases each). CDR1 SEHNR and CDR2 FQNEAQ come from the germline V gene (reference sequence). This CDR3 comprises 16 residues. V lost 7 bases to trimming and J lost 6 bases, with 19 bases between them. The CDR3 bases are TGTGCCAGCACGCACAGAGGGACGCAAAAGGCCAACGTCCTGACTTTC. Amino acids: CASTHRGTQKANVLTF.

This clonotype was counted ten times or more. The genes are TRBV19 and TRBJ2-5; 7 nucleotides line up with TRBD1. This CDR3 is built from 13 residues. J gave up 6 bases and V 0 bases, and 1 base lay outside the gene matches. Per germline, CDR1 LNHDA and CDR2 SQIVND (reference sequence). CDR3 in amino acids: CASSIDRGKTQYF. Here the CDR3 DNA reads TGTGCCAGTAGTATAGACAGGGGGAAGACCCAGTACTTC.

V is TRBV24-1 and J is TRBJ2-1; tentative D call: TRBD1 (5 bases). Trimming shortened V by 1 base and J by 6 bases, and 9 bases separated the two germline ends. This CDR3 is built from 14 residues. Germline values: CDR1 KGHDR, CDR2 SFDVKD. The chain's CDR3 is CATSDFFQGNEQFF. The CDR3 DNA sequence: TGTGCCACCAGTGATTTTTTTCAGGGCAATGAGCAGTTCTTC.

This clonotype has just one count. V is TRBV4-3 and J is TRBJ2-7; 7 bases are shared with TRBD2. Germline values: CDR1 LGHNA, CDR2 YSLEER. Trimming cost V 8 bases and J 2 bases; bases outside gene matches: 9. This CDR3 region has 14 residues. CDR3 protein: CASLPSGVAYEQYF. As DNA, the CDR3 is TGCGCCAGCCTCCCGAGCGGGGTTGCCTACGAGCAGTACTTC.

This clonotype was recorded at least ten times. The rearrangement uses TRBV19 and TRBJ1-4; 7 nucleotides agree with TRBD1. Germline V CDR1 and CDR2: LNHDA, SQIVND (reference sequence). The trim removed 1 base at V and 7 bases at J, leaving 6 bases unmatched. CDR3 length equals 15 residues. For the CDR3, the DNA is TGTGCCAGTAGTATAGGAGGGGGCAGTGGTGAAAAACTGTTTTTT. It codes for CASSIGGGSGEKLFF.

This clonotype has ten or more counts. The V call is TRBV7-9, the J call TRBJ2-3, with a weak D call TRBD2 (6 bases). Trimming pared 1 base from V and 3 bases from J, leaving 8 bases between. Looked up from germline, CDR1 is SEHNR and CDR2 is FQNEAQ (reference sequence). The CDR3 contains 14 residues. CDR3 sequence: CASSLGGVTDTQYF. The CDR3 nucleotides are TGTGCCAGCAGCTTAGGGGGGGTGACAGATACGCAGTATTTT.

The rearrangement links TRBV24-1 to TRBJ2-1; 8 nucleotides agree with TRBD2. Germline CDR1 reads KGHDR; CDR2 reads SFDVKD. V shed 5 bases, J shed 8 bases, and the junction held 10 bases outside the gene matches. This CDR3 is built from 15 residues. The CDR3 bases are TGTGCCACCAGTGTAGGGACTAGAAGTCGCGATGAGCAGTTCTTC. Residues: CATSVGTRSRDEQFF.

The DNA for the CDR3 is TGCAGCGCGACAGGTTCGGCCTATGGCTACACCTTC. Residues: CSATGSAYGYTF. The chain has TRBV29-1 and TRBJ1-2, with D perhaps TRBD1 (6 bases). Trimming cost V 7 bases and J 4 bases, with 13 bases left between them. This CDR3 region has 12 residues. The germline V gene has CDR1 SQVTM and CDR2 ANQGSEA. Complete variable domain (other parts from reference TRBV29-1 and TRBJ1-2): SAVISQKPSRDICQRGTSLTIQCQVDSQVTMMFWYRQQPGQSLTLIATANQGSEATYESGFVIDKFPISRPNLTFSTLTVSNMSPEDSSIYLCSATGSAYGYTFGSGTRLTVV.

This clonotype came up many times. The chain has TRBV7-2 and TRBJ2-1; possibly TRBD2 for D (6 bases). The CDR3 is 13 amino acids. Germline V gene data show CDR1 as SGHTA and CDR2 as FQGNSA. V was cut by 3 bases and J by 7 bases, with 10 bases left in between. The CDR3 sequence: CASSLGLPNEQFF. The CDR3 DNA follows: TGTGCCAGCAGCTTGGGACTCCCTAATGAGCAGTTCTTC. The full variable domain, in which reference TRBV7-2 and TRBJ2-1 provide the parts outside the CDR3, is GAGVSQSPSNKVTEKGKDVELRCDPISGHTALYWYRQSLGQGLEFLIYFQGNSAPDKSGLPSDRFSAERTGGSVSTLTIQRTQQEDSAVYLCASSLGLPNEQFFGPGTRLTVL.

The V gene is TRBV24-1, the J gene TRBJ2-1, with unresolved D. Germline V gene data show CDR1 as KGHDR and CDR2 as SFDVKD. Trimming shortened V by 4 bases and J by 9 bases, and 6 bases separated the two germline ends. CDR3 length: 11 residues. CDR3 amino acids: CATSDPLEQFF. The DNA of the CDR3 is TGTGCCACCAGTGACCCCCTTGAGCAGTTCTTC.

The gene calls are TRBV20-1 and TRBJ2-7; D is unresolved. The CDR3 has 10 amino acids. Trimming pared 6 bases from V and 8 bases from J, leaving 11 bases between. Germline V lookup: CDR1 DFQATT, CDR2 SNEGSKA (reference sequence). CDR3 in amino acids: CSALAVQQYF. The DNA for the CDR3 is TGCAGTGCCCTTGCTGTACAGCAGTACTTC.

This clonotype showed up many times. The chain couples TRBV2 to TRBJ2-7, with 8 nucleotides matching TRBD1. Trimming cost V 5 bases and J 4 bases; bases outside gene matches: 7. Germline V gives CDR1 SNHLY, CDR2 FYNNEI. The CDR3 covers 14 residues. CDR3 protein: CASSYAGGEYEQYF. The CDR3 nucleotides are TGTGCCAGCAGTTACGCAGGGGGCGAATACGAGCAGTACTTC.

The CDR3 is CAISGLAQSTNTGELFF. The CDR3, as DNA: TGTGCCATCAGTGGACTAGCCCAATCAACGAACACCGGGGAGCTGTTTTTT. The chain uses TRBV10-3 and TRBJ2-2, with TRBD2 identical over 7 bases. This CDR3 is 17 amino acids long. The ends lost 4 bases at V and 0 bases at J; junction bases unmatched: 8. Germline lookup yields CDR1 ENHRY and CDR2 SYGVKD.